What follows are 11 T cell receptor beta chains derived from one specimen sequenced in a study of blood T cells in healthy people across ages. Then a second PCR, running about 6 to 12 cycles, was carried out with a sample-barcoded 5' primer and a J-beta primer mix. TCRdb itself ran the 5' RACE reads through MiXCR, one entry per CDR3 protein. Among approximately 360,000 distinct CDR3 sequences, roughly half were seen once, and the ten largest hold around 53%. Specimen: blood. These receptor sequences come from a man between 60 and 70 years old in good health.

This chain links TRBV30 with TRBJ2-2, with a weak D call TRBD1 (6 bases). The CDR3 length is 14 residues. From germline, CDR1 is GTSNPN and CDR2 SVGIG (reference sequence). The V gene lost 8 bases and the J gene lost 0 bases, with 13 bases spanning the gap. CDR3 nucleotide sequence: TGTGCCCTAACCGACAGGCCGAACACCGGGGAGCTGTTTTTT. The encoded protein is CALTDRPNTGELFF.

V and J are TRBV7-9 and TRBJ1-2; D unresolved. CDR3 length equals 13 residues. Germline CDR1 reads SEHNR; CDR2 reads FQNEAQ (reference sequence). Trimming cost V 1 base and J 3 bases, with 6 bases left between them. Here the CDR3 DNA reads TGTGCCAGCAGCTTAGACAGTTACTATGGCTACACCTTC. Translating gives CASSLDSYYGYTF.

This clonotype has a single count. The V gene is TRBV5-5, the J gene TRBJ1-2, with TRBD1 matching 7 bases. Germline V gene lookup returns CDR1 SGHKS and CDR2 YYEKEE (reference sequence). The CDR3 has 16 residues. The V and J ends lost 3 bases and 2 bases, in that order; junction bases with no gene match: 10. CDR3 amino acids: CASSSHTLTGNYGYTF. CDR3 DNA: TGTGCCAGCAGCTCCCACACGCTGACAGGGAACTATGGCTACACCTTC.

The chain recombines TRBV6-5 with TRBJ1-4; D not certain. Trimming removed 6 bases from V and 7 bases from J, with 12 bases in between. This CDR3 region has 13 residues. The germline gives CDR1 MNHEY, CDR2 SVGAGI. In DNA form, the CDR3 reads TGTGCCAGCAGCTTCAGTCTCGGTGAAAAACTGTTTTTT. Its translation: CASSFSLGEKLFF.

This chain joins TRBV7-2 and TRBJ2-7; TRBD1 might be the D (6 bases). CDR3 length: 12 amino acids. Germline CDR1 and CDR2: SGHTA and FQGNSA. V was pared by 5 bases and J by 7 bases, with 12 bases between. The CDR3 coding sequence is TGTGCCAGCAGCGGCTGGGGGCTGGAGCAGTACTTC. The encoded protein is CASSGWGLEQYF.

The chain recombines TRBV29-1 with TRBJ1-4; 9 positions agree with TRBD1. The junction had 11 bases not matched to a gene; V was cut back by 7 bases and J by 14 bases. This CDR3 comprises 12 residues. Germline CDR1 is SQVTM and CDR2 is ANQGSEA. The chain's CDR3 is CSAGQGSSELFF. The DNA of the CDR3 is TGCAGCGCTGGACAGGGGTCCTCCGAGCTGTTTTTT.

The chain combines TRBV5-1 with TRBJ1-1; 9 positions match TRBD1. Trimming took 5 bases from V and 1 from J; bases not matched to a gene: 12. The germline CDR1 and CDR2 sequences are SGHRS and YFSETQ. This CDR3 comprises 17 residues. CDR3 protein: CASRSTGTGLGNTEAFF. In DNA, the CDR3 is TGCGCCAGCAGATCGACCGGGACAGGGTTAGGGAACACTGAAGCTTTCTTT.

The CDR3 nucleotides are TGTGCCAGCAGCCAAGATCCCGTGGGAGAGGTGGGGGAGACCCAGTACTTC. Protein: CASSQDPVGEVGETQYF. V and J are TRBV4-2 and TRBJ2-5, with D possibly TRBD2 on 5 matching bases. CDR3 size: 17 residues. V was pared by 0 bases and J by 5 bases, with 19 bases between. The germline V gene has CDR1 LGHNA and CDR2 YNFKEQ.

The chain uses TRBV12-3 or TRBV12-4 and TRBJ1-5; 7 bases line up with TRBD1. J lost 9 bases, V lost 2 bases, and 13 bases had no gene match. This CDR3 contains 16 residues. The CDR3, as DNA: TGTGCCAGCAGTTTACGACAGGGCGTCTCAGGACGGCCCCAGCATTTT. Translating gives CASSLRQGVSGRPQHF.

Points on this clonotype: Being one base from a much bigger clone, this may be a read error. This chain connects TRBV3-1 to TRBJ2-5; 9 bases line up with TRBD1. The J call is doubtful: the DNA matches TRBJ2-7 better. This CDR3 has 14 amino acids. Germline CDR1 LGHDT, CDR2 YNNKEL (reference sequence). CDR3 sequence reads: CASSPRTGVCEQYF. The DNA of the CDR3 is TGTGCCAGCAGCCCCCGGACAGGGGTATGCGAGCAGTACTTC.

This sequence joins TRBV7-2 and TRBJ2-1; 9 bases line up with TRBD2. This CDR3 contains 15 residues. Germline CDR1 and CDR2: SGHTA and FQGNSA. With V trimmed by 1 base and J by 6 bases, 4 bases remained unmatched. CDR3 coding DNA: TGTGCCAGCAGCTTAGAAGCGGGGGGCCTCAATGAGCAGTTCTTC. The encoded protein is CASSLEAGGLNEQFF.